These T cell receptor beta chains were read from a single sample in a study of shared clonotypes between healthy human individuals. Sequencing was performed with immunoSEQ multiplex PCR; in TCRdb, only in-frame clones are kept and a portion is missing. The data show roughly 2.4 million clones, more than 90% seen once. Sequenced: naive CD4+ T cells sorted from blood. These receptor sequences come from a man aged 18 to 30 in good health. Each CDR3 is given with its conserved first and last residue. Each record gives: J gene, V gene, D gene, CDR3 protein. D genes are given only for firm matches.

>TRBJ2-7|TRBV11-2|TRBD1
CASSADRAGYEQYF
>TRBJ2-5|TRBV5-1|-
CASTSGVQETQYF
>TRBJ1-6|TRBV6-8|-
CASSYPPFRVAQCSYNSPLHF
>TRBJ1-2|TRBV28|-
CASRSTANYGYTF
>TRBJ2-1|TRBV7-6|TRBD2
CASSPYGAAGGHNEQFF
>TRBJ2-6|TRBV28|TRBD2
CASQKAGTGANVLTF
>TRBJ1-2|TRBV5-1|-
CASSLTGTLFQGGYTF
>TRBJ1-1|TRBV28|TRBD1
CASRGTGANTEAFF
>TRBJ2-7|TRBV4-2|TRBD1
CASSQDLGGWNEQYF
>TRBJ1-4|TRBV4-1|-
CASRQVPGRNRVDNEKLFF
>TRBJ2-7|TRBV4-3|TRBD2
CASSQEGEASGRLYEQYF
>TRBJ2-7|TRBV6-1|-
CASNAGFPYEQYF
>TRBJ1-5|TRBV6-1|-
CASSDGGRSNQPQHF
>TRBJ1-2|TRBV30|-
CAWSLAGVTNYGYTF
>TRBJ2-3|TRBV2|TRBD2
CASSRTSETDTQYF
>TRBJ1-1|TRBV19|-
CASSIPRRENTEAFF
>TRBJ2-7|TRBV28|-
CASSFGENEQYF
>TRBJ1-2|TRBV2|-
CAGAAGINYGYTF
>TRBJ2-2|TRBV6-1|-
CASLRGPNTGELFF
>TRBJ2-1|TRBV19|-
CASSYSPNSYNEQFF
>TRBJ2-2|TRBV23-1|TRBD1
CASSQSGQGAGELFF
>TRBJ2-7|TRBV5-1|-
CASSLGRAMTYEQYF
>TRBJ2-3|TRBV10-1|TRBD1
CASSGTVQDTQYF
>TRBJ2-3|TRBV6-5|TRBD1
CASRRTGTSTDTQYF
>TRBJ1-2|TRBV7-9|-
CASSLAEPGYTF
>TRBJ2-1|TRBV11-3|TRBD2
CASSSGTSGGNEQFF
>TRBJ1-1|TRBV5-5|-
CASSLSGHKNTEAFF
>TRBJ2-3|TRBV18|TRBD1
CASSPGTEATQYF
>TRBJ1-2|TRBV5-1|-
CASSGDTPGYGYTF
>TRBJ2-7|TRBV19|-
CASSPRSTEQYF
>TRBJ1-1|TRBV5-1|-
CASSLRSGLNTEAFF
>TRBJ2-7|TRBV9|-
CASSVDASSYEQYF
>TRBJ2-2|TRBV5-1|TRBD2
CASSSTSGGYNTGELFF
>TRBJ1-2|TRBV10-3|-
CAISETHRELKDGYTF
>TRBJ2-7|TRBV7-2|TRBD1
CASSQGVSYEQYF
>TRBJ1-1|TRBV19|TRBD1
CATEDRPGAGTEAFF
>TRBJ2-7|TRBV7-9|TRBD2
CASRPTSGTYEQYF
>TRBJ1-3|TRBV7-2|TRBD1
CASSWDRSSGNTIYF
>TRBJ2-2|TRBV30|TRBD2
CAWSVWGGSTGELFF
>TRBJ2-7|TRBV10-3|-
CAISESGGRTYEQYF
>TRBJ2-5|TRBV5-1|-
CASSPTPGPQETQYF
>TRBJ2-4|TRBV4-3|-
CASSQEAGNIQYF
>TRBJ1-2|TRBV6-5|-
CASSYTRVNYGYTF
>TRBJ1-1|TRBV29-1|-
CSVDHTGLNTEAFF
>TRBJ2-5|TRBV5-4|-
CASSLGVQETQYF
>TRBJ2-7|TRBV2|-
CASSESGGVSYEQYF
>TRBJ2-7|TRBV4-3|-
CASSQDLTYEQYF
>TRBJ1-5|TRBV28|-
CASSPTNGGNQPQHF
>TRBJ1-6|TRBV27|-
CASTHSRPWQLFSSYNSPLHF
>TRBJ1-4|TRBV5-1|TRBD1
CASSPLLGGKNEKLFF
>TRBJ2-3|TRBV10-3|-
CAISDGPGTDTQYF
>TRBJ1-4|TRBV10-3|TRBD1
CAISESQGAGEKLFF
>TRBJ2-7|TRBV7-9|-
CASSSNRGLRDEQYF
>TRBJ2-5|TRBV4-1|-
CASSSRGAGQETQYF
>TRBJ2-7|TRBV29-1|-
CSVSLGRTVDEQYF